Below, one T cell receptor (beta chain) is given with its context. The antigen is not known. This sample is part of a study of yellow fever vaccine responses in identical twins. General study points: Twins' vaccine T cell response reportedly gave the appearance of partial convergence and partial personalization.

Each CDR3 protein gets one entry after TCRdb re-called the RT-PCR reads with MiXCR. The sample includes about 6,000 distinct CDR3 sequences, about 69% of them seen just once. The CDR3 runs 12 residues. CDR1 is SGHDT, CDR2 YYEEEE, per germline. V was cut by 2 bases and J by 5 bases, with 7 bases left in between. The sequence came from a woman younger than 35 who received the yellow fever vaccine. The V call is TRBV5-6, the J call TRBJ2-5, with D unresolved. The sequencing here drew on T cells from blood (PBMCs), unsorted or a sorted subset (not recorded which), taken before or after yellow fever vaccination (not recorded which). The CDR3 nucleotides are TGTGCCAGCAGCTTTAGGCAGGAGACCCAGTACTTC. It encodes CASSFRQETQYF. Full variable domain (rest looked up from reference TRBV5-6 and TRBJ2-5): DAGVTQSPTHLIKTRGQQVTLRCSPKSGHDTVSWYQQALGQGPQFIFQYYEEEERQRGNFPDRFSGHQFPNYSSELNVNALLLGDSALYLCASSFRQETQYFGPGTRLLVL.